This T cell receptor beta chain was recovered during a study of blood T cell repertoires in COVID-19. As for the study in general: The cDNA or gDNA used as material had been derived from T cells, B-cell-depleted T cells, or PBMCs.

Looked up from germline, CDR1 is MDHEN and CDR2 is SYDVKM. The CDR3 contains 17 residues. The V end lost 1 base, the J end lost 2 bases, and 17 bases lay between the germline ends. Per the authors' pipeline: It was from reference gene primer amplification that nucleated cell counts were estimated. Libraries were prepared by immunoSEQ multiplex PCR; TCRdb keeps only in-frame clonotypes and omits some of them. The V and J calls and clone size come from that table; D and trimming were worked out from the DNA. The table lists almost 50,000 clones, around 80% of them singletons, with 25% in the top ten. This chain uses TRBV28 with TRBJ1-2; perhaps TRBD1 as D (5 bases). The sample was peripheral blood. This sequence was found in a man in his 70s with acute or convalescent COVID-19. In DNA form, the CDR3 reads TGTGCCAGCAGTTTATCATCCCCATGGGCAGGGAACTATGGCTACACCTTC. Translated, it gives CASSLSSPWAGNYGYTF.